This T cell receptor beta chain originates from a study of blood T cell repertoires in COVID-19 (dated by TCRdb to about 2020). Background for the entire study: Samples from collaborators originated in the United States, Italy and Spain and spanned both the acute and convalescent phases of COVID-19. The prospective study material was composed of cDNA or gDNA derived from T cells, B-cell-depleted T cells, or PBMCs. Deeply sampled blood TCRbeta repertoires from subjects exposed to, actively infected with, or recovered from COVID-19 were included in the dataset. A freely available public database, intended as a resource for researchers studying the immune response to SARS-CoV-2, is where the repertoires were released. The samples were drawn from two sources: the first 160 participants of the ongoing ImmuneRACE study, and 1,254 subjects contributed by 6 global collaborators. Nearly every sample came with metadata listing a de-identified subject ID, COVID-19 status, age in years and sex. Where available, HLA class I and class II types were obtained from metadata supplied by the sample provider rather than from assay-based typing. The study at large found these results: How much clinical and demographic metadata was included differed by source and by participant, and the metadata was provided uncurated.

Trimming takes 5 bases from V and 0 bases from J, and the germline ends sit 10 bases apart. The germline V gene supplies CDR1 SNHLY and CDR2 FYNNEI. Spanning cysteine to phenylalanine, the CDR3 consists of 15 amino acids. The sequence is cut down to CDR3 DNA, 45 bases in frame from base 1. TCRbeta CDR3 regions were amplified from genomic DNA using the immunoSEQ Assay, a bias-controlled multiplex PCR. The study's processing was this. The number of nucleated cells in each sample was estimated from the amplification of reference gene primers within the assay. Sequence reads were collapsed and filtered to measure the absolute abundance of every unique TCRbeta CDR3 rearrangement. For each sample, productive Simpson clonality was calculated as the square root of Simpson's diversity index over productive rearrangements. TCRdb provides this immuneACCESS table in a form limited to in-frame rearrangements. Some clones are lacking; in checked studies, under half of them reflect an unresolved V gene, and why the rest are absent is not known. From that table come the V and J calls and clone size; the DNA was used to work out D and trimming. The sample includes about 100,000 clones, with 88% observed a single time. The top ten hold around 10% of the sample.

Collaborating institutions collected whole blood in K2EDTA tubes following their own protocols. Collaborator samples were shipped for TCRbeta analysis as frozen whole blood, isolated PBMCs, or DNA extracted from either sample type. Comment on this clone: Its antigen is not yet known. Qualities for individual bases were not recorded, and no much larger clone is one base off.

The sequenced material came from peripheral blood. This TCR derives from a man aged 80 or over with acute or convalescent COVID-19. Rearrangement joined TRBV2 to TRBJ2-2, with the D gene not confidently named. The CDR3 is CASSPEDSNTGELFF. The sequence in DNA is TGTGCCAGCAGTCCCGAGGATTCGAACACCGGGGAGCTGTTTTTT.